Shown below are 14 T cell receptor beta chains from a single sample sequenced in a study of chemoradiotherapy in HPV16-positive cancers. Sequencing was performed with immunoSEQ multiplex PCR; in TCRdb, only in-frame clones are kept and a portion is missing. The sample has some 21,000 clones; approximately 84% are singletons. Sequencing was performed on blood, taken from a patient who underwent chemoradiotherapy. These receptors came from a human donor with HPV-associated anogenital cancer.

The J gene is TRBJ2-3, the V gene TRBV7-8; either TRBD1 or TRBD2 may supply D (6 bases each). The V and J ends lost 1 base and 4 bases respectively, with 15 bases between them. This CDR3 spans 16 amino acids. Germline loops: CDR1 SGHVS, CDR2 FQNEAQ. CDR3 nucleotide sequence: TGTGCCAGCAGCTTAGGTAGCGGAGGGGGGCCAGATACGCAGTATTTT. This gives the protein CASSLGSGGGPDTQYF.

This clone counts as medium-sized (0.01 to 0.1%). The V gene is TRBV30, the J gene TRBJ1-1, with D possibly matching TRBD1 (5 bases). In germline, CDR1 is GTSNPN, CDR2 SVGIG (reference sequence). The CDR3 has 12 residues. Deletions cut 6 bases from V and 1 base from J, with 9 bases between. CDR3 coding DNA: TGTGCCTGCGGGACGGCGAACACTGAAGCTTTCTTT. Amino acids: CACGTANTEAFF.

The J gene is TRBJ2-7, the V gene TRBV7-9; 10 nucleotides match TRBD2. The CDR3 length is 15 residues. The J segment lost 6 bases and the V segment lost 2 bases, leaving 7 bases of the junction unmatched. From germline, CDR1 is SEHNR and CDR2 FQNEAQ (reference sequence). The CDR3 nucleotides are TGTGCCAGCAGCTTATCTAGCGGGAGAGAGTCCGAGCAGTACTTC. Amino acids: CASSLSSGRESEQYF.

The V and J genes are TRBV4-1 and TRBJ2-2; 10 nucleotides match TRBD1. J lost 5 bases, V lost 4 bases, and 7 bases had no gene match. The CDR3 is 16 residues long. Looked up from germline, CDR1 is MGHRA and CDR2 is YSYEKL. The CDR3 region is CASSRQGQGTTGELFF. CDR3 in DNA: TGCGCCAGCAGCCGACAGGGACAGGGGACGACCGGGGAGCTGTTTTTT.

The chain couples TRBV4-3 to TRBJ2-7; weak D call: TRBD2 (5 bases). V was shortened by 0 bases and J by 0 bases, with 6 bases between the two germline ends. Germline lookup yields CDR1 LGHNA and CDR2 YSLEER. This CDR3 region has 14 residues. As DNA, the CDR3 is TGCGCCAGCAGCCAAGATGACTACTCCTACGAGCAGTACTTC. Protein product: CASSQDDYSYEQYF.

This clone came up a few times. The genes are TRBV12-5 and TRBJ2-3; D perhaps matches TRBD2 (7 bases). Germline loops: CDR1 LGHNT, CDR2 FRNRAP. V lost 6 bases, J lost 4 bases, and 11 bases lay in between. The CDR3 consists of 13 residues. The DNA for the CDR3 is TGTGCTAGTGGATGGGGGGGGCCAGATACGCAGTATTTT. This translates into CASGWGGPDTQYF.

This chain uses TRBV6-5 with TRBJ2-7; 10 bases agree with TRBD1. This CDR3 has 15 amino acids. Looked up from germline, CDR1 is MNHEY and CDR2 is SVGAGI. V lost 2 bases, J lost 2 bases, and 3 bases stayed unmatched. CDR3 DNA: TGTGCCAGCAGTTACAGGGACAGGGGAACCTACGAGCAGTACTTC. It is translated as CASSYRDRGTYEQYF.

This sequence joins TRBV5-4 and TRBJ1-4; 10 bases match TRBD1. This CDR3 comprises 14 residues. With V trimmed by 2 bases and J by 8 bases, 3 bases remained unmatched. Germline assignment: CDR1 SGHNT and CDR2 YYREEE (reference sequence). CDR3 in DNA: TGTGCCAGCAGCTTATGGGGACAGGGGGAAAAACTGTTTTTT. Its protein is CASSLWGQGEKLFF.

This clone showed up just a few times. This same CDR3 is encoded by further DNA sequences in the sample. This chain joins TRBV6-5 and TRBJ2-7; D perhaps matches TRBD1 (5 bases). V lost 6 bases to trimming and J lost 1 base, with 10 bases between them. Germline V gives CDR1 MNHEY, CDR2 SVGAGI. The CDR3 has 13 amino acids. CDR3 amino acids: CASRRPGSYEQYF. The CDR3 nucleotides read TGTGCCAGCAGGCGCCCAGGGTCCTACGAGCAGTACTTC.

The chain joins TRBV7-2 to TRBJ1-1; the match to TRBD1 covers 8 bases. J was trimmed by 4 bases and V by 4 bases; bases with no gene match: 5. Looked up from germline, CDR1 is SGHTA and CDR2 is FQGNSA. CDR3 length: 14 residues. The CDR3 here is CASSSRGLITEAFF. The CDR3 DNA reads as TGTGCCAGCAGCTCCAGGGGGCTCATCACTGAAGCTTTCTTT.

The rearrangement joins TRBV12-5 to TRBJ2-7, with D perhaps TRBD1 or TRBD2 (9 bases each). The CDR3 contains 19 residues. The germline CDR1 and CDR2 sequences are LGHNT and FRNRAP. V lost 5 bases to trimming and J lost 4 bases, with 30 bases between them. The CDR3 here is CASGQFRDREGLAHYEQYF. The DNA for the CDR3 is TGTGCTAGTGGTCAATTCCGGGACAGGGAGGGACTAGCCCATTACGAGCAGTACTTC.

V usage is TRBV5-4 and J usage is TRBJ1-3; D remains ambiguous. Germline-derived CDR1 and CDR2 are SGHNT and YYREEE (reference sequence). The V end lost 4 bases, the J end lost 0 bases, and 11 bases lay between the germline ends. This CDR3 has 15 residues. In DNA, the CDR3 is TGTGCCAGCAGCGGCCGGGAGTTCTCTGGAAACACCATATATTTT. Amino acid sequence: CASSGREFSGNTIYF.

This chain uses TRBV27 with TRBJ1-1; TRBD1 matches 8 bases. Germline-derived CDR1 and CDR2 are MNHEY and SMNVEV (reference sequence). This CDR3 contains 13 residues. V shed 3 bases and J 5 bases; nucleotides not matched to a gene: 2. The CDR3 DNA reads TGTGCCAGCAGTTTGCAGGGGGCGACTGAAGCTTTCTTT. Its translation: CASSLQGATEAFF.

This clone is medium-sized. CDR3 protein: CASSLGREPYEQYF. CDR3 bases: TGTGCCAGCAGCTTGGGAAGGGAGCCCTACGAGCAGTACTTC. V gene TRBV11-1 combines with J gene TRBJ2-7; a possible D gene is TRBD2 (5 bases). Germline CDR1 and CDR2: SGHAT and FQDESV (reference sequence). The CDR3 is 14 residues long. V was cut by 3 bases and J by 2 bases, with 11 bases left in between. The full variable domain, rest sourced from reference TRBV11-1 and TRBJ2-7, is EAEVAQSPRYKITEKSQAVAFWCDPISGHATLYWYRQILGQGPELLVQFQDESVVDDSQLPKDRFSAERLKGVDSTLKIQPAELGDSAMYLCASSLGREPYEQYFGPGTRLTVT.